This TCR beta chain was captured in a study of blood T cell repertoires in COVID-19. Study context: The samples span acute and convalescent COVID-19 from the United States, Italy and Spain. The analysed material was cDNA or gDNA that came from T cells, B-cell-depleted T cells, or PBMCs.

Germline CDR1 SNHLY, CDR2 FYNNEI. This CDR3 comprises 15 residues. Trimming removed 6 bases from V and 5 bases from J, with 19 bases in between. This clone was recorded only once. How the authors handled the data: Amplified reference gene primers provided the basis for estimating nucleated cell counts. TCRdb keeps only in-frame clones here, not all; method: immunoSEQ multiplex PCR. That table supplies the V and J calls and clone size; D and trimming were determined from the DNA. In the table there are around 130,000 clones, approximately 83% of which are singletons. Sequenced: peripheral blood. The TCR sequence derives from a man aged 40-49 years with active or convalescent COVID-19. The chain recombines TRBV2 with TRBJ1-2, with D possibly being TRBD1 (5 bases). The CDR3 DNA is TGTGCCAGCAGGGCACCCGCGCCTAGGGGATATGGCTACACCTTC. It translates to CASRAPAPRGYGYTF.